The present TCR beta chain was sequenced within a study of long-term antiretroviral therapy in people with HIV. Run at survey level, the immunoSEQ assay was version v3.0. Sequencing used immunoSEQ multiplex PCR; TCRdb keeps in-frame clones, though not all of them. The sample has around 15,000 clones, roughly 85% seen once. Details on this clone: Its antigen is as yet unknown.

Findings of the study overall: Repertoires in HIV (unlike those of controls) had narrower CDR3 length ranges.

Each donor provided at least one pre-ART PBMC sample and at least two post-ART PBMC samples. This CDR3 has 14 amino acids. Germline V lookup: CDR1 SGHTA, CDR2 FQGNSA. Trimming took 4 bases from V and 5 from J, leaving 14 bases between them. The sequence derives from a middle-aged woman with HIV. J is TRBJ2-5 and V is TRBV7-2; D perhaps matches TRBD1 (6 bases). Sequenced material: unsorted PBMCs, taken 0.5 years after starting antiretroviral therapy. In DNA form, the CDR3 reads TGTGCCAGCAGCTCCCCCAGGGGTGGGGAGACCCAGTACTTC. Residues: CASSSPRGGETQYF.